One and the same sample provided the 13 T cell receptor beta chains below, sequenced in a study of blood T cell repertoires in COVID-19. Assay used: immunoSEQ multiplex PCR; TCRdb lists only in-frame clones, some missing. This table holds about 140,000 clones, 84% found once. The sequenced material came from peripheral blood. These receptors originate from a man aged 25-45 years with COVID-19, enrolled during active disease.

V is TRBV6-5 and J is TRBJ2-1, with 9 nucleotides matching TRBD2. The ends lost 5 bases at V and 7 bases at J; junction bases unmatched: 9. The CDR3 is 15 amino acids. Germline V gene lookup returns CDR1 MNHEY and CDR2 SVGAGI. The CDR3 loop is CASSRLAAPGNEQFF. The CDR3, as DNA: TGTGCCAGCAGTCGACTAGCGGCCCCAGGAAATGAGCAGTTCTTC.

This chain uses TRBV19 with TRBJ2-7; TRBD1 matches 7 bases. Trimming at V came to 6 bases and at J to 2 bases, leaving 1 base not matched to a gene. The CDR3 extends over 12 amino acids. Germline V CDR1 and CDR2: LNHDA, SQIVND (reference sequence). CDR3 protein: CASSQGAYEQYF. The DNA of the CDR3 is TGTGCCAGTAGCCAGGGGGCCTACGAGCAGTACTTC.

The chain is built from TRBV10-1 and TRBJ2-5; 11 positions agree with TRBD1. The J segment lost 5 bases and the V segment lost 3 bases, leaving 5 bases of the junction unmatched. This CDR3 region has 15 residues. Germline lookup yields CDR1 WNHNN and CDR2 SYGVQD (reference sequence). CDR3 amino acids: CASSEGQGAGETQYF. The CDR3 nucleotides are TGCGCCAGCAGTGAAGGACAGGGGGCGGGGGAGACCCAGTACTTC.

This clone occurred a few times. The chain couples TRBV5-1 to TRBJ2-7, with 8 bases aligning to TRBD2. The J segment lost 5 bases and the V segment lost 5 bases, leaving 3 bases of the junction unmatched. Germline V lookup: CDR1 SGHRS, CDR2 YFSETQ. The CDR3 consists of 12 residues. The CDR3 nucleotides read TGCGCCAGCAGTCGGGAGGGGAACGAGCAGTACTTC. This sequence encodes CASSREGNEQYF.

The chain recombines TRBV2 with TRBJ1-5; D possibly corresponds to TRBD1 (5 bases). Looked up from germline, CDR1 is SNHLY and CDR2 is FYNNEI. Trimming took 4 bases from V and 7 from J, leaving 17 bases between them. The CDR3 runs 15 residues. Here the CDR3 reads CASSGGGRQGQPQHF. The CDR3 DNA reads as TGTGCCAGCAGTGGGGGGGGGAGACAAGGACAGCCCCAGCATTTT.

The CDR3 region is CASSLSRQITDTQYF. CDR3 sequence (DNA): TGTGCCAGCAGTTTAAGCAGGCAAATCACAGATACGCAGTATTTT. The chain combines TRBV28 with TRBJ2-3; D not resolved. The germline CDR1 and CDR2 sequences are MDHEN and SYDVKM. V was clipped by 2 bases and J by 2 bases, with 11 bases between them. The CDR3 loop spans 15 amino acids.

V and J are TRBV19 and TRBJ1-5, with D maybe TRBD1 (5 bases). The ends were cut back, 1 base at V and 4 bases at J, with 11 bases in the middle. Looked up from germline, CDR1 is LNHDA and CDR2 is SQIVND (reference sequence). The CDR3 loop spans 15 amino acids. The CDR3 loop reads CASSIAGGGNQPQHF. The CDR3 DNA reads TGTGCCAGTAGTATAGCTGGGGGGGGGAATCAGCCCCAGCATTTT.

This chain uses TRBV2 with TRBJ2-7; 12 nucleotides agree with TRBD2. The junction had 2 bases not matched to a gene; V was cut back by 4 bases and J by 4 bases. The V gene's germline CDR1 is SNHLY and CDR2 FYNNEI. The CDR3 contains 14 residues. Written as DNA, the CDR3 is TGTGCCAGCAGTGCGACTAGCGGGAGTTACGAGCAGTACTTC. As protein: CASSATSGSYEQYF.

This clone was counted a single time. The chain employs TRBV13 and TRBJ2-1; D might be TRBD2 (5 bases). The CDR3 length is 19 residues. Trimming pared 5 bases from V and 5 bases from J, leaving 28 bases between. Per the germline V gene, CDR1 is PRHDT and CDR2 is FYEKMQ (reference sequence). CDR3 bases: TGTGCCAGCAGCCTGAACAGCCTTGCCGGGCCTGAGAGGGACAATGAGCAGTTCTTC. Protein: CASSLNSLAGPERDNEQFF.

The gene calls are TRBV6-5 and TRBJ2-7; 7 bases agree with TRBD2. This CDR3 has 14 residues. Germline-derived CDR1 and CDR2 are MNHEY and SVGAGI. Germline trimming cut 2 bases from V and 9 bases from J; bases unmatched to any gene: 10. DNA for the CDR3: TGTGCCAGCAGTTACGAATCCGGGGAGGGATCGCAGTACTTC. The encoded protein is CASSYESGEGSQYF.

This chain uses TRBV7-8 with TRBJ2-7; D gene uncertain. Trimming left V 5 bases short and J 7 bases short, with 9 bases between. In germline, CDR1 is SGHVS, CDR2 FQNEAQ. CDR3 length: 11 amino acids. CDR3: CASSVTEEQYF. The CDR3 coding sequence is TGTGCCAGCAGCGTCACGGAGGAGCAGTACTTC.

The chain couples TRBV2 to TRBJ1-2; D is unclear. Germline V lookup: CDR1 SNHLY, CDR2 FYNNEI. This CDR3 has 15 amino acids. The V and J ends lost 3 bases and 4 bases respectively, with 15 bases between them. The chain's CDR3 is CASSEAGPTAYGYTF. The CDR3 DNA follows: TGTGCCAGCAGTGAGGCAGGCCCTACCGCCTATGGCTACACCTTC.

This rearrangement joins TRBV2 to TRBJ1-1; possibly TRBD1 for D (6 bases). Looked up from germline, CDR1 is SNHLY and CDR2 is FYNNEI. The CDR3 sequence is 12 residues long. Trimming cost V 5 bases and J 11 bases, with 15 bases left between them. CDR3 in DNA: TGTGCCAGCAGTAAACAGGGCCAGCGCGCTTTCTTT. Protein sequence: CASSKQGQRAFF.